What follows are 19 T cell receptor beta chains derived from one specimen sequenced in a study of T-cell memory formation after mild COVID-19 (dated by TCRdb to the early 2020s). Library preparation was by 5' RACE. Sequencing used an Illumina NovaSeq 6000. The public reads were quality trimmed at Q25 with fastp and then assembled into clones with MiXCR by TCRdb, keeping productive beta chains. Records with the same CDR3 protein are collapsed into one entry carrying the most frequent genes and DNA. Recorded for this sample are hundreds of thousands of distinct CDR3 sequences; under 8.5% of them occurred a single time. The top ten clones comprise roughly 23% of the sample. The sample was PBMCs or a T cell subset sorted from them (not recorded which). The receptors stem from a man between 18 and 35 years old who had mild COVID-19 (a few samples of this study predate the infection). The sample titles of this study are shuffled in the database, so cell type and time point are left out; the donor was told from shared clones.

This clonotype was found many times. The CDR3 coding sequence is TGCGCCAGCAGCTTGGACAGGGGCTACGAGCAGTACGTC. Protein sequence: CASSLDRGYEQYV. The chain links TRBV5-1 to TRBJ2-7; 7 positions agree with TRBD1. V lost 0 bases, J lost 3 bases, and 0 bases stayed unmatched. CDR3 length: 13 residues. The germline CDR1 and CDR2 sequences are SGHRS and YFSETQ.

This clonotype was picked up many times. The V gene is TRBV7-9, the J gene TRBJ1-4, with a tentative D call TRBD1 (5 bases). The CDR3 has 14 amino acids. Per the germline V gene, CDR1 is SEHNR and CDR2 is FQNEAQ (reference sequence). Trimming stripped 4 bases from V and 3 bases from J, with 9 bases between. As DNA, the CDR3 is TGTGCCAGCAGCTGGGGGACTGCTAATGAAAAACTGTTTTTT. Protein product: CASSWGTANEKLFF.

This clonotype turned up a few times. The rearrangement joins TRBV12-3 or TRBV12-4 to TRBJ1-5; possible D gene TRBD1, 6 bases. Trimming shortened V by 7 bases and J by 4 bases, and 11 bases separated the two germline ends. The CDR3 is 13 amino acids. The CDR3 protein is CASMGQVNQPQHF. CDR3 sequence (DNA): TGTGCCAGCATGGGACAAGTGAATCAGCCCCAGCATTTT.

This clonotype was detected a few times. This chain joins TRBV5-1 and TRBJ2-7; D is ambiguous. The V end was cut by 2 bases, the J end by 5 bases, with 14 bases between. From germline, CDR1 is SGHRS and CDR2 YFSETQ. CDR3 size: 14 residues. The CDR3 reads CASSFTLYPNEQYV. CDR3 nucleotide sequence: TGCGCCAGCAGCTTCACCCTATATCCGAACGAGCAGTACGTC.

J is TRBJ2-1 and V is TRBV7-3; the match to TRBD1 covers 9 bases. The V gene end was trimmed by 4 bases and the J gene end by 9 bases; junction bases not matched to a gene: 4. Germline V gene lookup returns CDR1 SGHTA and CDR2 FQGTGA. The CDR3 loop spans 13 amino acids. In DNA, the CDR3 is TGTGCCAGCAGCTCGGGACAGGGCGGTGAGCAGTTCTTC. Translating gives CASSSGQGGEQFF.

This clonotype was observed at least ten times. The CDR3 DNA is TGTGCCAGCAGCTTCCCGGGAAGCTATGGCTACACCTTC. Amino acids: CASSFPGSYGYTF. The V and J genes are TRBV7-2 and TRBJ1-2; the D is unclear. Germline V gene sequence: CDR1 SGHTA, CDR2 FQGNSA. The V and J ends lost 3 bases and 4 bases respectively, with 9 bases between them. The CDR3 loop spans 13 amino acids.

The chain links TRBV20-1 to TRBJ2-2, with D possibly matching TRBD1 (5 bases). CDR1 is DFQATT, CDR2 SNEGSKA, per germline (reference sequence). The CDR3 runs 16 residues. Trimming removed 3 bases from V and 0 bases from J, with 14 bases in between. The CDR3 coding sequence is TGCAGTGCTAGGGCGACAGATAGCTCGAACACCGGGGAGCTGTTTTTT. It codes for CSARATDSSNTGELFF.

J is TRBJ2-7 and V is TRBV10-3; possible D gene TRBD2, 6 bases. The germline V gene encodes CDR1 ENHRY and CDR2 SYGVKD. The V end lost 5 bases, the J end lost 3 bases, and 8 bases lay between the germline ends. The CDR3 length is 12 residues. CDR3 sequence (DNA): TGTGCCATCAGTCGGCGGGGCTACGAGCAGTACGTC. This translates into CAISRRGYEQYV.

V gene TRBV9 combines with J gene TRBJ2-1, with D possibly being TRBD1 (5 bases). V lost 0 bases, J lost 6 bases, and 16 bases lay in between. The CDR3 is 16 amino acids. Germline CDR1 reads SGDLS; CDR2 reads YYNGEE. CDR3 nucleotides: TGTGCCAGCAGCGTAGGTTCTCGGACACTGGGCAATGAGCAGTTCTTC. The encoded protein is CASSVGSRTLGNEQFF.

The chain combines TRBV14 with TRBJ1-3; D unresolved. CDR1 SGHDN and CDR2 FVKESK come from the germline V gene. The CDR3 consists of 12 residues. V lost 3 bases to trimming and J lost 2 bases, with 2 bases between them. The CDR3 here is CASSHTGNTIYF. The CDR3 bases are TGTGCCAGCAGCCATACTGGAAACACCATATATTTT.

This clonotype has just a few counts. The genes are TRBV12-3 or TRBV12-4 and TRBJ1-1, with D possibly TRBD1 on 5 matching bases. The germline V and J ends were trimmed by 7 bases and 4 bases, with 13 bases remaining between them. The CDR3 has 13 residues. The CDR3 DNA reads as TGTGCCAGCACCCCGGGGGTTCTCACTGAAGCTTTCTTT. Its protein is CASTPGVLTEAFF.

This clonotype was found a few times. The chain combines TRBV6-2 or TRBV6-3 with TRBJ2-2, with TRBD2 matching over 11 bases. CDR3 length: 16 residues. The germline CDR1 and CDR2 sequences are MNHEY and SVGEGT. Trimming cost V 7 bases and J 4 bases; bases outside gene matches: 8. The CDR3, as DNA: TGTGCCAGCACCAAACTAGCGGGGGTGGTCACCGGGGAGCTGTTTTTT. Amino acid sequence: CASTKLAGVVTGELFF.

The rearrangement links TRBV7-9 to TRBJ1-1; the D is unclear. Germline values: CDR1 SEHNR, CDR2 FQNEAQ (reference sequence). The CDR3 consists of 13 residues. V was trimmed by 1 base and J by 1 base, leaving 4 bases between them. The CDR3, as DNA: TGTGCCAGCAGCTTAGAGTCGAACACTGAAGCTTTCTTT. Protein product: CASSLESNTEAFF.

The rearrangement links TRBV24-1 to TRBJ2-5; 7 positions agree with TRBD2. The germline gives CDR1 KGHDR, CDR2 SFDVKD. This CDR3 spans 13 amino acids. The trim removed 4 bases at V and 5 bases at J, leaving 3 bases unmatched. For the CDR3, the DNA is TGTGCCACCAGTGAGGGAGGGCTGGAGACCCAGTACTTC. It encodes CATSEGGLETQYF.

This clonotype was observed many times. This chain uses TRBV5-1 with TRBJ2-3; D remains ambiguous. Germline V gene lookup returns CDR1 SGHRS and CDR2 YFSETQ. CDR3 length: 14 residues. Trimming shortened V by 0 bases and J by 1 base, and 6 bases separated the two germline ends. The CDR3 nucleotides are TGCGCCAGCAGCTTGGAAGTCCGCACAGATACGCAGTATTTT. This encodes CASSLEVRTDTQYF. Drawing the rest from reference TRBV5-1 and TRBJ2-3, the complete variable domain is KAGVTQTPRYLIKTRGQQVTLSCSPISGHRSVSWYQQTPGQGLQFLFEYFSETQRNKGNFPGRFSGRQFSNSRSEMNVSTLELGDSALYLCASSLEVRTDTQYFGPGTRLTVL.

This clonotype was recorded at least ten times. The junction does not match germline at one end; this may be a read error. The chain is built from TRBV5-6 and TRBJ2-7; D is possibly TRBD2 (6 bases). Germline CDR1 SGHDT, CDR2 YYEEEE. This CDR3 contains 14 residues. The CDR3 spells CASSLGLLRNEQYF. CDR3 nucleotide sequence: TGTGCCAGCAGTTTGGGACTTCTAAGGAACGAGCAGTACTTC.

CDR3 sequence: CASSVQGETQYF. The CDR3 DNA sequence: TGTGCCAGCAGCGTACAGGGGGAGACCCAGTACTTC. V gene TRBV9 combines with J gene TRBJ2-5; D may be TRBD1 (6 bases). Trimming left V 1 base short and J 5 bases short, with 6 bases between. Germline V CDR1 and CDR2: SGDLS, YYNGEE. This CDR3 has 12 residues. Drawing the rest from reference TRBV9 and TRBJ2-5, the complete variable domain is DSGVTQTPKHLITATGQRVTLRCSPRSGDLSVYWYQQSLDQGLQFLIQYYNGEERAKGNILERFSAQQFPDLHSELNLSSLELGDSALYFCASSVQGETQYFGPGTRLLVL.

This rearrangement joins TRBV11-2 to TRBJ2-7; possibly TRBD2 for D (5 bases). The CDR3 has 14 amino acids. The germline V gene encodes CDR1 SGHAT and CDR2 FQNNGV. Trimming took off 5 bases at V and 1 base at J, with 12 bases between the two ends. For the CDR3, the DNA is TGTGCCAGCAGCACCCTACTAGTTTCCTACGAGCAGTACGTC. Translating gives CASSTLLVSYEQYV.

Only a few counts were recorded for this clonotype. The CDR3 region has the DNA TGTGCCACCAGTGATGGGGGTCCCGGCGAGCAGTACTTC. It codes for CATSDGGPGEQYF. The genes are TRBV24-1 and TRBJ2-7; D might be TRBD1 or TRBD2, each matching 5 bases. The CDR3 totals 13 residues. V shed 3 bases and J shed 6 bases, with 11 bases lying between them. CDR1 and CDR2 (germline): KGHDR, SFDVKD.